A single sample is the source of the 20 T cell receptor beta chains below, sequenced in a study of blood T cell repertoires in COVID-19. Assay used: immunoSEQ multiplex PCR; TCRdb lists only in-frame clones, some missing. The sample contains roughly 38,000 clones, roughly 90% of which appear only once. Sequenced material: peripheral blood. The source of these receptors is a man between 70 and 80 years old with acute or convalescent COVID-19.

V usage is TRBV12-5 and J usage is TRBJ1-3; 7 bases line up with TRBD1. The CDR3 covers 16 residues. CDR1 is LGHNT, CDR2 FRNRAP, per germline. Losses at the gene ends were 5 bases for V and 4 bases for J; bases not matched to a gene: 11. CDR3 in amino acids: CASGDLRGQGGNTIYF. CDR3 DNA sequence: TGTGCTAGTGGTGATCTAAGGGGGCAAGGAGGAAACACCATATATTTT. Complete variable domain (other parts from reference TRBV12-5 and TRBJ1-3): DARVTQTPRHKVTEMGQEVTMRCQPILGHNTVFWYRQTMMQGLELLAYFRNRAPLDDSGMPKDRFSAEMPDATLATLKIQPSEPRDSAVYFCASGDLRGQGGNTIYFGEGSWLTVV.

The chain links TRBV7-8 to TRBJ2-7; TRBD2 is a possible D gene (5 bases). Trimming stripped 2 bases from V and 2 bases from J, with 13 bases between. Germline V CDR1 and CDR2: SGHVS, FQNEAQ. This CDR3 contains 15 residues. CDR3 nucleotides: TGTGCCAGCAGCTTAATGAGCGGTTCCGCCTACGAGCAGTACTTC. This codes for CASSLMSGSAYEQYF.

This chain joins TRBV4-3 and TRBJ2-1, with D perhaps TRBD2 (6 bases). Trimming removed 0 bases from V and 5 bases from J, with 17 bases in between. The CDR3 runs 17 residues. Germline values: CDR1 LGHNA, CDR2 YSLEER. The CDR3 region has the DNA TGCGCCAGCAGCCAAGATGGTGGGGCAGGGAGGAACAATGAGCAGTTCTTC. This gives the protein CASSQDGGAGRNNEQFF.

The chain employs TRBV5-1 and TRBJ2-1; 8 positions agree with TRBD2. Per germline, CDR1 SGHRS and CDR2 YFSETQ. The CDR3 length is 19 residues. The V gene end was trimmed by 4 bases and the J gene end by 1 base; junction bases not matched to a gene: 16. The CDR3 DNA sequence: TGCGCCAGCAGCCCCGTCGGACTAGCTCATAGGTGGTCCTACAATGAGCAGTTCTTC. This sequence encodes CASSPVGLAHRWSYNEQFF.

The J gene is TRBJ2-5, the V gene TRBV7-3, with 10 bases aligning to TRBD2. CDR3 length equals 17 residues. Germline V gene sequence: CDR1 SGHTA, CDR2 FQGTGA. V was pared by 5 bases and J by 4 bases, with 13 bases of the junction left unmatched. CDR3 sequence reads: CASSPGSGRGRGETQYF. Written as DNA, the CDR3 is TGTGCCAGCAGCCCCGGGAGCGGGAGGGGTAGAGGAGAGACCCAGTACTTC.

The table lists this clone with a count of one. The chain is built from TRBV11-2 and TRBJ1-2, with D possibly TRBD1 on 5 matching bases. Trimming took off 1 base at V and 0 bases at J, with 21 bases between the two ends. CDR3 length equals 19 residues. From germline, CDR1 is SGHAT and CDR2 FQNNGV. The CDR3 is CASSLVGAQGGPSNYGYTF. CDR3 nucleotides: TGTGCCAGCAGCTTAGTCGGGGCCCAGGGAGGTCCTTCTAACTATGGCTACACCTTC.

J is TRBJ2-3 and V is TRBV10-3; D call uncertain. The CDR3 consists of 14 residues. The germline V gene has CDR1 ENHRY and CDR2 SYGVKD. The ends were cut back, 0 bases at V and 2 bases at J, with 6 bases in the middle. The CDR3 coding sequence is TGTGCCATCAGTGAGTCGGAGTACACAGATACGCAGTATTTT. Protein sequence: CAISESEYTDTQYF.

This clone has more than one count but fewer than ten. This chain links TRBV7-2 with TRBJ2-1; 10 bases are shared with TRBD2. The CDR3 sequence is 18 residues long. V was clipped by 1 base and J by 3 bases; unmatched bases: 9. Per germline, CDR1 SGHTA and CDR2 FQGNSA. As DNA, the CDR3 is TGTGCCAGCAGCTTAGAACTAGCGGGACCCCTTAACTACAATGAGCAGTTCTTC. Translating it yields CASSLELAGPLNYNEQFF.

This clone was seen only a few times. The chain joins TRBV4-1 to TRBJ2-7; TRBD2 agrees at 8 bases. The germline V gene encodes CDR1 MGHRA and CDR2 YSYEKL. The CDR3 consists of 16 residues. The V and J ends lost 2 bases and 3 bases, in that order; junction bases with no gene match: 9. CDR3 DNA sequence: TGCGCCAGCAGCCAATTATTGAGCGGGAGCATCTACGAGCAGTACTTC. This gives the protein CASSQLLSGSIYEQYF.

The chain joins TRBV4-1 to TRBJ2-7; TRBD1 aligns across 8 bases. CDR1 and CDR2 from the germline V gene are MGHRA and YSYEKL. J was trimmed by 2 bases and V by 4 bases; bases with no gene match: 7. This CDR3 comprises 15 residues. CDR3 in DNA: TGCGCCAGCAGCCGAACAGGGGGAACAGCCTACGAGCAGTACTTC. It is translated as CASSRTGGTAYEQYF.

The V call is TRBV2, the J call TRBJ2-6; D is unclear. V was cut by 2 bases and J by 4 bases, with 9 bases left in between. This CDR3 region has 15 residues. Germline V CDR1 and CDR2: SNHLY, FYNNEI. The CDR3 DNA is TGTGCCAGCAGTGAAATAGACGGGGGGGCCAACGTCCTGACTTTC. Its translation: CASSEIDGGANVLTF. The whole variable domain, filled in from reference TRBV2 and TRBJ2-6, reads EPEVTQTPSHQVTQMGQEVILRCVPISNHLYFYWYRQILGQKVEFLVSFYNNEISEKSEIFDDQFSVERPDGSNFTLKIRSTKLEDSAMYFCASSEIDGGANVLTFGAGSRLTVL.

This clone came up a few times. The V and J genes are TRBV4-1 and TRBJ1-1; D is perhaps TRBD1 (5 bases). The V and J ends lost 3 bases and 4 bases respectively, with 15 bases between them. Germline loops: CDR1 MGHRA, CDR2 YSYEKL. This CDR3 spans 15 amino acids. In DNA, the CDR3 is TGCGCCAGCAGCCAGGGGCAGGTTTTCGGCACTGAAGCTTTCTTT. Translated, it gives CASSQGQVFGTEAFF.

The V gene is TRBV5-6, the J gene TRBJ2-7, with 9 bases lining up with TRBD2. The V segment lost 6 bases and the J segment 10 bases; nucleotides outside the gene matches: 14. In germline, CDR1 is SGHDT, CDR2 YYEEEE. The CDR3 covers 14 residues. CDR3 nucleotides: TGTGCCAGCACCGTTAGCGGGGGAATTACGTCTCAGTACTTC. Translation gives CASTVSGGITSQYF.

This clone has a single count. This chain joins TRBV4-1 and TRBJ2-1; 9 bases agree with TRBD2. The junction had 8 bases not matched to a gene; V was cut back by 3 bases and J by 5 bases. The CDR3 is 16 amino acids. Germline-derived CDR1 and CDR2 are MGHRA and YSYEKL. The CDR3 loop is CASSQDSGSIHNEQFF. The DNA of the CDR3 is TGCGCCAGCAGCCAGGATAGCGGGAGTATCCACAATGAGCAGTTCTTC.

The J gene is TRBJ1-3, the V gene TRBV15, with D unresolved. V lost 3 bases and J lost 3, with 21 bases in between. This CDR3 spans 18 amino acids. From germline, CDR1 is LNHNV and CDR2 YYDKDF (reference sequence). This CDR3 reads CATSRERGGIQNGNTIYF. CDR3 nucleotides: TGTGCCACCAGCAGGGAACGAGGTGGCATTCAAAATGGAAACACCATATATTTT.

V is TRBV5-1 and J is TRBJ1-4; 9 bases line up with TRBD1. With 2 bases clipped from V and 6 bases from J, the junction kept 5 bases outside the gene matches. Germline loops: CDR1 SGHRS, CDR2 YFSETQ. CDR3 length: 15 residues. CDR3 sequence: CASSLSGTGYEKLFF. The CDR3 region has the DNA TGCGCCAGCAGCTTATCCGGGACAGGGTATGAAAAACTGTTTTTT. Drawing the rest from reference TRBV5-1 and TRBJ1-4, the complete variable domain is KAGVTQTPRYLIKTRGQQVTLSCSPISGHRSVSWYQQTPGQGLQFLFEYFSETQRNKGNFPGRFSGRQFSNSRSEMNVSTLELGDSALYLCASSLSGTGYEKLFFGSGTQLSVL.

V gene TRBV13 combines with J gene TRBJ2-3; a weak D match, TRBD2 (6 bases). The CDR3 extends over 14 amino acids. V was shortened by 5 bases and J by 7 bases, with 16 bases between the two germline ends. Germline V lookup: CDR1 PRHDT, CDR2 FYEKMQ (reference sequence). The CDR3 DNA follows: TGTGCCAGCAGCCTTGGGACTCGAGGAAATACGCAGTATTTT. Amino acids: CASSLGTRGNTQYF.

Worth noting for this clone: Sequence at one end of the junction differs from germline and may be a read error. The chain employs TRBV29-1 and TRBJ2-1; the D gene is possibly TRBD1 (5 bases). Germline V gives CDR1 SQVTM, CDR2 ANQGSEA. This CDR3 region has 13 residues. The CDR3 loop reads CSVEGGAEQKRFF. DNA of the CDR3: TGCAGCGTGGAAGGTGGGGCAGAGCAGAAGCGGTTCTTC.

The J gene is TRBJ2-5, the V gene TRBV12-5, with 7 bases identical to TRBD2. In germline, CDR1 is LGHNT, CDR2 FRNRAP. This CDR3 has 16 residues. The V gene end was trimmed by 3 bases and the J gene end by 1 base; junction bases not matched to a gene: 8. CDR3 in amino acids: CASGLRDGRFQETQYF. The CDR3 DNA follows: TGTGCTAGTGGTTTAAGGGACGGGAGGTTCCAAGAGACCCAGTACTTC.

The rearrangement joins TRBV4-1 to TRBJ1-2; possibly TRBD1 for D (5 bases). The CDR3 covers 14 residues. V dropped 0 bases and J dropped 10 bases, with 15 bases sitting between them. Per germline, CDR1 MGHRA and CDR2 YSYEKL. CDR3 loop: CASSQEVTGFDYTF. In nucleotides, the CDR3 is TGCGCCAGCAGCCAAGAAGTCACAGGATTCGACTACACCTTC.